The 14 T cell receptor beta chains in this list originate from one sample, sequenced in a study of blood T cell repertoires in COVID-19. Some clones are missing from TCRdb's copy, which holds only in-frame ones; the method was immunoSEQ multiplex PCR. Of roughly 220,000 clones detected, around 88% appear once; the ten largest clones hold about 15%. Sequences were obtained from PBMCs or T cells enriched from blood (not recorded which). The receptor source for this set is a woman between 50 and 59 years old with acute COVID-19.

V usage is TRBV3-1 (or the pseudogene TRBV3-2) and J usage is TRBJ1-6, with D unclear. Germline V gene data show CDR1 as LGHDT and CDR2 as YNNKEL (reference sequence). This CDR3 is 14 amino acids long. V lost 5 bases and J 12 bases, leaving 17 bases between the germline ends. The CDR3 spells CASSLTDGRGPLHF. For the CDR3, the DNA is TGTGCCAGCAGCTTAACCGACGGACGGGGACCCCTCCACTTT.

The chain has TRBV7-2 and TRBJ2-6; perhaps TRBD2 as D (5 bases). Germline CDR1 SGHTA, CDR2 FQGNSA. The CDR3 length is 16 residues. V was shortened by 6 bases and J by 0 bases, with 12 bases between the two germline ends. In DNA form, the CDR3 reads TGTGCCAGCAGACGGGGAAGGGACTCTGGGGCCAACGTCCTGACTTTC. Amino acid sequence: CASRRGRDSGANVLTF.

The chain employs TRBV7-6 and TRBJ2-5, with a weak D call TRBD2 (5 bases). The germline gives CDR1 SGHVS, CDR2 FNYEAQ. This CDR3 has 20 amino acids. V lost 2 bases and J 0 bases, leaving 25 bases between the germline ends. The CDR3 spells CASSLTSPDDSSSYQETQYF. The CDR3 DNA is TGTGCCAGCAGCTTAACTAGTCCCGACGACTCTAGCAGCTACCAAGAGACCCAGTACTTC. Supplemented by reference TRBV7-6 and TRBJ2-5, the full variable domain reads GAGVSQSPRYKVTKRGQDVALRCDPISGHVSLYWYRQALGQGPEFLTYFNYEAQQDKSGLPNDRFSAERPEGSISTLTIQRTEQRDSAMYRCASSLTSPDDSSSYQETQYFGPGTRLLVL.

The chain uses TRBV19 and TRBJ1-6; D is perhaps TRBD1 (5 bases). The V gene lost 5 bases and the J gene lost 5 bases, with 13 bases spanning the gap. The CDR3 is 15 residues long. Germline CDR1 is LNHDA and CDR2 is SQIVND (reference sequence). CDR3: CASSSVRADNSPLHF. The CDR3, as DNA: TGTGCCAGTAGTTCCGTCAGGGCGGATAATTCACCCCTCCACTTT.

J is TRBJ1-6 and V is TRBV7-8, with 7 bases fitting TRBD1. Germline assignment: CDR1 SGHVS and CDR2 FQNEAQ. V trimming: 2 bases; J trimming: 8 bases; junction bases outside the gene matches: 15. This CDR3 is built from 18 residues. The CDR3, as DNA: TGTGCCAGCAGCTTATATAGGACAGGTCCGCTCGTTCATTCACCCCTCCACTTT. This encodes CASSLYRTGPLVHSPLHF. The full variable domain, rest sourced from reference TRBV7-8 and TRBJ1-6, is GAGVSQSPRYKVAKRGQDVALRCDPISGHVSLFWYQQALGQGPEFLTYFQNEAQLDKSGLPSDRFFAERPEGSVSTLKIQRTQQEDSAVYLCASSLYRTGPLVHSPLHFGNGTRLTVT.

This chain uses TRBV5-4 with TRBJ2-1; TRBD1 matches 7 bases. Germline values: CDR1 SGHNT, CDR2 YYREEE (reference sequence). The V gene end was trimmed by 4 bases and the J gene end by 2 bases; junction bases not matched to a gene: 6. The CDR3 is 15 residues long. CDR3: CASSPGQSTYNEQFF. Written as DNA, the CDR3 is TGTGCCAGCAGCCCGGGACAGAGCACCTACAATGAGCAGTTCTTC.

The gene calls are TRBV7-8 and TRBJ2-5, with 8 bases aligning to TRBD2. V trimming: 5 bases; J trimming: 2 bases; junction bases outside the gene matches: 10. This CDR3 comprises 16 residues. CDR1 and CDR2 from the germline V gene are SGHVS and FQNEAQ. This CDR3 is CASSPSSGFEQETQYF. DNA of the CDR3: TGTGCCAGCAGCCCTTCTAGCGGGTTTGAACAAGAGACCCAGTACTTC.

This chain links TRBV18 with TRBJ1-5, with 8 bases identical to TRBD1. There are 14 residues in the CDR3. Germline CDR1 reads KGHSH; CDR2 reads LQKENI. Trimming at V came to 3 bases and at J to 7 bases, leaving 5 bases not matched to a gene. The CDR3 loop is CASSPGPGGQPQHF. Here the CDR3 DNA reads TGTGCCAGCTCACCCGGGCCAGGGGGCCAGCCCCAGCATTTT. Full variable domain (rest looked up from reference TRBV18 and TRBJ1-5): NAGVMQNPRHLVRRRGQEARLRCSPMKGHSHVYWYRQLPEEGLKFMVYLQKENIIDESGMPKERFSAEFPKEGPSILRIQQVVRGDSAAYFCASSPGPGGQPQHFGDGTRLSIL.

The CDR3 is CASSLGATDTQYF. For the CDR3, the DNA is TGTGCCAGCAGCTTAGGGGCCACAGATACGCAGTATTTT. J is TRBJ2-3 and V is TRBV7-6; D is unresolved. CDR3 length: 13 amino acids. Germline V gene lookup returns CDR1 SGHVS and CDR2 FNYEAQ. Trimming removed 1 base at V and 2 bases at J, with 4 bases between.

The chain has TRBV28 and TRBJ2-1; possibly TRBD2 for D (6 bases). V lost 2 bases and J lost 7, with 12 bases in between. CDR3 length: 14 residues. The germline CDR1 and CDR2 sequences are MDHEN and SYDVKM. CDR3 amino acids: CASSLGREWNEQFF. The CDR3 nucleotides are TGTGCCAGCAGTTTAGGCCGGGAGTGGAATGAGCAGTTCTTC. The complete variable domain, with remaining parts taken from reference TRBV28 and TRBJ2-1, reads DVKVTQSSRYLVKRTGEKVFLECVQDMDHENMFWYRQDPGLGLRLIYFSYDVKMKEKGDIPEGYSVSREKKERFSLILESASTNQTSMYLCASSLGREWNEQFFGPGTRLTVL.

The CDR3 region is CASSEYHEQYF. CDR3 bases: TGTGCCAGCAGTGAATATCACGAGCAGTACTTC. The gene calls are TRBV2 and TRBJ2-7, with D hard to call. V shed 2 bases and J shed 5 bases, with 4 bases lying between them. Germline V CDR1 and CDR2: SNHLY, FYNNEI. This CDR3 has 11 residues.

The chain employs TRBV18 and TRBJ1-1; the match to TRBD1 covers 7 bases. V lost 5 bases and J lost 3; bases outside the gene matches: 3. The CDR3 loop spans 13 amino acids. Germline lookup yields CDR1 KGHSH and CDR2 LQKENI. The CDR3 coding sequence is TGTGCCAGCTCATCCGGGACAGACACTGAAGCTTTCTTT. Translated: CASSSGTDTEAFF.

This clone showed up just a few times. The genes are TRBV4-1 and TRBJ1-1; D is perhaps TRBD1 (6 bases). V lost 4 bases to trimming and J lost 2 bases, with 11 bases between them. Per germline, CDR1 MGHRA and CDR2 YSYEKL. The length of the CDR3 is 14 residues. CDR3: CASSRAQGNTEAFF. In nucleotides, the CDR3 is TGCGCCAGCAGCCGAGCACAGGGTAACACTGAAGCTTTCTTT.

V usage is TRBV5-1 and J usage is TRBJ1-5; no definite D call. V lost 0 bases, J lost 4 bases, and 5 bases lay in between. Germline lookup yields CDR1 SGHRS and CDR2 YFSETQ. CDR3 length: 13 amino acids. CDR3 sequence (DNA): TGCGCCAGCAGCTTGGCCGGTAATCAGCCCCAGCATTTT. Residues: CASSLAGNQPQHF. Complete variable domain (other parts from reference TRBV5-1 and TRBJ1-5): KAGVTQTPRYLIKTRGQQVTLSCSPISGHRSVSWYQQTPGQGLQFLFEYFSETQRNKGNFPGRFSGRQFSNSRSEMNVSTLELGDSALYLCASSLAGNQPQHFGDGTRLSIL.